This T cell receptor (beta chain) was obtained from a study of blood T cell repertoires in COVID-19. Study at large: Italy, Spain and the United States were the sources of the convalescent and acute COVID-19 samples. The cDNA or gDNA used as material had been derived from T cells, B-cell-depleted T cells, or PBMCs.

Study processing details: Estimation of nucleated cell counts was performed using reference gene primer amplification. TCRdb keeps only in-frame clones here, not all; method: immunoSEQ multiplex PCR. That table furnishes V, J and clone size, whereas the DNA furnished D and trimming. Found here are over 100,000 clones, roughly 84% of them singletons; the top ten hold around a quarter. This CDR3 has 13 amino acids. Trimming pared 7 bases from V and 3 bases from J, leaving 14 bases between. The V gene's germline CDR1 is SQVTM and CDR2 ANQGSEA. The sequencing sample was made of peripheral blood. This TCR was sampled from a man aged 60 to 69 with acute or convalescent COVID-19. The chain has TRBV29-1 and TRBJ2-3; D might be TRBD1 (6 bases). For the CDR3, the DNA is TGCAGCGGTACAAAAACAGGGACAGATACGCAGTATTTT. It is translated as CSGTKTGTDTQYF.